This paragraph covers one TCR beta chain sequence. The target of this receptor is not known. No per-base quality is available; no much larger clone lies one base away. PBMCs were isolated by density centrifugation and stained for CD3, CD4 and CD8, and CD4+ and CD8+ T cells were sorted on a FACSAria. Unaffected controls provided scalp biopsies and blood samples. The data originate from a study of CD8+ T cells in alopecia areata (dated by TCRdb to between 2017 and 2018). Regarding the complete study: To study T cell clonal expansion in alopecia areata, the researchers applied high-throughput TCRbeta sequencing to both the C3H/HeJ mouse model and human patients. Human TCRbeta sequencing covered scalp tissue and sorted CD4+ and CD8+ peripheral blood T cells from patchy and totalis/universalis alopecia areata patients and healthy controls. Clonality in the scalp was compared among normal scalp (n=4), patchy alopecia areata scalp (n=8), and alopecia totalis/universalis scalp (n=8). RNA was obtained with the PAXgene miRNA kit for fixed scalp, the miRNeasy kit for PBMCs, and the RNeasy kit for mouse skin. immunoSEQ multiplex PCR using 35 Vbeta forward primers and 13 Jbeta reverse primers was used to amplify TCRbeta CDR3 regions. The paper as a whole reports these results and caveats: Shared TCR sequences between patients were less evident than in mice, which may be partly attributable to HLA diversity in the patient population. Lesional scalp, especially in alopecia totalis/universalis, showed higher clonality and more expanded CD8+ clones than normal scalp, suggesting antigenic drive. Scalp TCR repertoire analysis is complicated because resident alphabeta T cells in normal human skin are also sequenced, whereas mouse skin is dominated by gammadelta T cells.

Based on the germline V gene, the CDR1 and CDR2 sequences are SGHRS and YFSETQ. V is reduced by 0 bases and J by 3 bases, leaving a spacing of 10 bases between them. The CDR3 goes from the cysteine to the phenylalanine over 14 residues. The kept DNA is CDR3 alone, 42 bases in frame from the first base. Library generation was performed with the immunoSEQ multiplex PCR assay. RNA was extracted from all samples and reverse transcribed into cDNA, which served as template for TCR sequencing. SuperScript III was used to make first-strand cDNA, primed with a 2:1 mix of oligo-dT and random hexamers. A synthetic immune receptor repertoire was used to measure amplification bias, and any remaining bias was corrected computationally. As for the original processing: Raw reads were preprocessed to remove errors, and CDR3 was defined by IMGT conventions from the conserved cysteine to phenylalanine. Clonality was computed as 1 minus the Shannon entropy, with the entropy normalized by log2 of the number of productive unique TCRs. Scalp TCRbeta sequences were cross-referenced with sorted blood CD4 and CD8 repertoires so that the CD4 or CD8 identity of scalp clones could be inferred. TCRdb retrieved this table from immuneACCESS and kept in-frame rearrangements only. Not all clones are present; in checked studies, unresolved V genes account for under half, and no reason is known for the remainder. V and J calls and clone size are given by that table; D and trimming were obtained from the DNA. Within this sample are approximately 100,000 clones, with roughly 53% of them counted one time only. The ten largest make up around 8.5% of the sample.

The sequencing sample was made of CD4+ T cells sorted from blood. The rearranged chain carries TRBV5-1 and TRBJ2-7, with no confident D gene call. This receptor was taken from a human donor in good health. The CDR3 has the sequence CASSLGDMGYEQYF. Read as DNA, the sequence is TGCGCCAGCAGCTTGGGGGATATGGGCTACGAGCAGTACTTC.